A selection of T cell receptor beta chains follows, all from one sample in a study of cytomegalovirus exposure and HLA in healthy donors. Produced via immunoSEQ multiplex PCR; TCRdb's table is partial and in-frame only. The data hold about 120,000 clones, with 79% observed a single time. The sequencing sample was made of PBMCs. These receptors originate from a woman younger than 35 in good health and CMV-seropositive. Both conserved end residues are part of each CDR3. Each record gives: V gene, J gene, D gene, clone size, CDR3 protein, CDR3 DNA. The D gene is left open where the match is weak. The size entry is marked missing in some rows and otherwise reads once, few, many or a size class.

V: TRBV6-4
J: TRBJ1-2
D: TRBD1
size: -
CDR3: CASRPTGAEGGYTF
DNA: TGTGCCAGCAGACCCACAGGGGCCGAAGGGGGCTACACCTTC

V: TRBV7-9
J: TRBJ2-7
D: TRBD1
size: -
CDR3: CASIPGTGNYEQYF
DNA: TGTGCCAGCATCCCCGGGACAGGGAACTACGAGCAGTACTTC

V: TRBV10-1
J: TRBJ1-1
D: TRBD1
size: -
CDR3: CASRGPGGTEAFF
DNA: TGCGCCAGCAGAGGACCAGGGGGCACTGAAGCTTTCTTT

V: TRBV6-6
J: TRBJ1-4
D: -
size: -
CDR3: CASIDPGRFNEKLFF
DNA: TGTGCCAGCATCGACCCTGGCAGGTTTAATGAAAAACTGTTTTTT

V: TRBV28
J: TRBJ1-5
D: TRBD1
size: -
CDR3: CASSLRSWTGVDQPQHF
DNA: TGTGCCAGCAGTCTCAGATCCTGGACAGGGGTAGACCAGCCCCAGCATTTT

V: TRBV28
J: TRBJ2-3
D: TRBD1
size: -
CDR3: CASSLSRDSFSTDTQYF
DNA: TGTGCCAGCAGTCTAAGCCGGGACAGCTTCTCCACAGATACGCAGTATTTT

V: TRBV18
J: TRBJ2-7
D: TRBD2
size: few
CDR3: CASSLGGAGDDEQYF
DNA: TGTGCCAGCTCACTGGGTGGGGCGGGAGATGACGAGCAGTACTTC

V: TRBV7-8
J: TRBJ2-7
D: -
size: -
CDR3: CASSLRDMGHEQYF
DNA: TGTGCCAGCAGCTTAAGGGACATGGGACACGAGCAGTACTTC

V: TRBV28
J: TRBJ1-1
D: -
size: -
CDR3: CASSFVREAFF
DNA: TGTGCCAGCAGTTTTGTCCGGGAAGCTTTCTTT

V: TRBV11-3
J: TRBJ2-7
D: TRBD2
size: -
CDR3: CASSLSSGSAYEQYF
DNA: TGTGCCAGCAGCTTATCTAGCGGGTCTGCCTACGAGCAGTACTTC

V: TRBV11-2
J: TRBJ2-7
D: TRBD2
size: -
CDR3: CASSPGTSFVSEQYF
DNA: TGTGCCAGCAGCCCAGGGACTAGCTTTGTTTCCGAGCAGTACTTC

V: TRBV11-3
J: TRBJ2-7
D: TRBD1
size: -
CDR3: CASSLDRGLINEQYF
DNA: TGTGCCAGCAGCTTGGACAGGGGGCTGATCAACGAGCAGTACTTC

V: TRBV12-5
J: TRBJ1-1
D: TRBD1
size: -
CDR3: CASGSPGTGDEAFF
DNA: TGTGCTAGTGGTTCGCCCGGGACAGGGGATGAAGCTTTCTTT

V: TRBV4-3
J: TRBJ1-4
D: -
size: -
CDR3: CASSLTPGSNEKLFF
DNA: TGCGCCAGCAGCCTCACTCCAGGGTCTAATGAAAAACTGTTTTTT

V: TRBV27
J: TRBJ1-5
D: -
size: -
CDR3: CASSRSGWPQHF
DNA: TGTGCCAGCAGTCGGTCAGGCTGGCCCCAGCATTTT

V: TRBV2
J: TRBJ1-2
D: -
size: once
CDR3: CASSEAGGLTGYTF
DNA: TGTGCCAGCAGTGAAGCGGGGGGGTTAACTGGCTACACCTTC

V: TRBV9
J: TRBJ1-1
D: TRBD1
size: -
CDR3: CASSVAGTGVNTEAFF
DNA: TGTGCCAGCAGCGTAGCCGGGACAGGGGTGAACACTGAAGCTTTCTTT

V: TRBV6-5
J: TRBJ2-7
D: TRBD1
size: once
CDR3: CASSYSPGTGAYEQYF
DNA: TGTGCCAGCAGTTACTCTCCCGGGACAGGGGCCTACGAGCAGTACTTC

V: TRBV21-1
J: TRBJ1-5
D: -
size: once
CDR3: CASSKGRVGQPQHF
DNA: TGTGCCAGCAGCAAAGGCAGGGTGGGACAGCCCCAGCATTTT

V: TRBV7-3
J: TRBJ2-3
D: -
size: -
CDR3: CASSLMGGVTDTQYF
DNA: TGTGCCAGCAGTCTCATGGGGGGAGTTACAGATACGCAGTATTTT

V: TRBV5-1
J: TRBJ2-1
D: TRBD2
size: -
CDR3: CASSLSAGGTPYNEQFF
DNA: TGCGCCAGCAGCTTGTCAGCGGGAGGGACCCCCTACAATGAGCAGTTCTTC

V: TRBV5-6
J: TRBJ1-1
D: TRBD1
size: few
CDR3: CASSFNRGQTEAFF
DNA: TGTGCCAGCAGCTTTAACAGGGGGCAAACTGAAGCTTTCTTT